The 22 T cell receptor beta chains given below trace back to one sample, sequenced in a study of regulatory T cells in long-lasting Graves disease. CDR3-region Arm-PCR and iRepertoire HTBI primers produced the TCR beta libraries. TCRdb processed the multiplex PCR reads anew with MiXCR; each CDR3 protein has one entry. The sample lists around 320,000 distinct CDR3 sequences, approximately 15% occurring once. Sample time point: newly diagnosed GD, antithyroid drugs for less than 3 months. PBMC-extracted RNA yielded the TCR library. The same data also contributed to another study, on T cells in Graves' hyperthyroidism and ophthalmopathy.

Sequencing was performed on peripheral blood mononuclear cells (PBMCs), taken at new diagnosis, from a patient treated with antithyroid drugs. The origin of the receptors is a man between 40 and 49 years old with Graves disease.

This clonotype was counted at least ten times. J is TRBJ2-2 and V is TRBV2; no clear D. Per the germline V gene, CDR1 is SNHLY and CDR2 is FYNNEI. There are 14 residues in the CDR3. V lost 2 bases to trimming and J lost 6 bases, with 10 bases between them. The CDR3 bases are TGTGCCAGCAGTGAAACTTTCGTGGCCGGGGAGCTGTTTTTT. This codes for CASSETFVAGELFF. Full variable domain (outside the CDR3, taken from reference TRBV2 and TRBJ2-2): EPEVTQTPSHQVTQMGQEVILRCVPISNHLYFYWYRQILGQKVEFLVSFYNNEISEKSEIFDDQFSVERPDGSNFTLKIRSTKLEDSAMYFCASSETFVAGELFFGEGSRLTVL.

To note about this clonotype: This may be a read error, as it is one base from a much larger clone. The rearrangement uses TRBV11-2 and TRBJ2-3; 9 positions match TRBD2. This CDR3 contains 17 residues. Per germline, CDR1 SGHAT and CDR2 FQNNGV. The CDR3 DNA reads as TGTGTCAGCAGCTTAGTACTAGCGGGCCAGATTTGGGATACGCAGTATTTT. It encodes CVSSLVLAGQIWDTQYF.

With respect to this clonotype: With only one base between it and a far larger clone, this is likely a read error. Without the conserved terminal phenylalanine or tryptophan, this CDR3 likely stems from a read error. The rearrangement links TRBV7-2 to TRBJ2-1; tentative D call: TRBD1 (6 bases). The closer fit of TRBJ2-5 to the DNA end suggests the J call may be wrong. The germline CDR1 and CDR2 sequences are SGHTA and FQGNSA. The CDR3 runs to 16 residues. The CDR3 loop is CASSPGVLFGQETQYS. CDR3 DNA: TGTGCCAGCAGCCCAGGGGTTCTTTTCGGCCAAGAGACCCAGTACTCC.

The genes are TRBV20-1 and TRBJ2-7; D remains ambiguous. CDR1 and CDR2 (germline): DFQATT, SNEGSKA (reference sequence). Trimming stripped 2 bases from V and 2 bases from J, with 13 bases between. This CDR3 spans 14 amino acids. The CDR3 coding sequence is TGCAGTGCTAGATTTGGAGTCCCACCCTACGAGCAGTACTTC. Its translation: CSARFGVPPYEQYF.

This clonotype was detected ten times or more. Germline is not matched at one junction end, which may reflect a read error. The rearrangement links TRBV5-1 to TRBJ2-5, with D unresolved. Germline assignment: CDR1 SGHRS and CDR2 YFSETQ. This CDR3 has 13 amino acids. The CDR3 region is CASSYRWEETQYF. In nucleotides, the CDR3 is TGTGCCAGCAGCTACCGATGGGAAGAGACCCAGTACTTC.

V and J are TRBV14 and TRBJ2-7; 7 nucleotides align to TRBD1. The V gene's germline CDR1 is SGHDN and CDR2 FVKESK. This CDR3 has 17 amino acids. The V gene end was trimmed by 1 base and the J gene end by 2 bases; junction bases not matched to a gene: 11. The DNA of the CDR3 is TGTGCCAGCAGCCAAGGTTTTGAGGCAGGGGGTACCTACGAGCAGTACTTC. Translation: CASSQGFEAGGTYEQYF.

This clonotype was observed at least ten times. The chain couples TRBV12-3 or TRBV12-4 to TRBJ1-2; D is possibly TRBD1 (6 bases). There are 14 residues in the CDR3. Trimming cost V 2 bases and J 5 bases, with 12 bases left between them. CDR3 amino acids: CASSLQGLRYGYTF. CDR3 coding DNA: TGTGCCAGCAGTTTACAGGGGCTGCGTTATGGCTACACCTTC.

The chain recombines TRBV4-3 with TRBJ1-1, with unresolved D. V was trimmed by 0 bases and J by 0 bases, leaving 11 bases between them. The CDR3 totals 16 residues. Germline V gene lookup returns CDR1 LGHNA and CDR2 YSLEER. The CDR3 reads CASSQDFTGMNTEAFF. Written as DNA, the CDR3 is TGCGCCAGCAGCCAAGACTTTACTGGGATGAACACTGAAGCTTTCTTT.

This clonotype showed up many times. The rearrangement uses TRBV11-3 and TRBJ1-1; no firm D call. V lost 5 bases, J lost 7 bases, and 14 bases lay in between. In germline, CDR1 is SGHNT, CDR2 YENEEA. The CDR3 totals 13 residues. This CDR3 reads CASSEGPAGEAFF. DNA of the CDR3: TGTGCCAGCAGCGAGGGTCCTGCGGGTGAAGCTTTCTTT.

Note on this clonotype: Germline and junction disagree at one end, which may indicate a read error. V and J are TRBV12-3 or TRBV12-4 and TRBJ1-2; perhaps TRBD1 as D (5 bases). The CDR3 consists of 18 residues. DNA for the CDR3: TGTGCCAGCAGTATGGCTGTGTGGGGACGGCCTATGTTAGGGATGAGGGCCTTC. Translation: CASSMAVWGRPMLGMRAF.

This clonotype has ten or more counts. This may be a read error, as it is one base from a much larger clone. This chain joins TRBV12-3 or TRBV12-4 and TRBJ2-5; D not resolved. The CDR3 runs to 13 residues. The DNA of the CDR3 is TGTGCCTGCAGTTTAGCCCGCCCGGAGACCCAGTACTTC. This sequence encodes CACSLARPETQYF.

This clonotype was detected only a few times. V is TRBV19 and J is TRBJ2-3, with 14 nucleotides matching TRBD2. The CDR3 extends over 15 amino acids. Germline CDR1 and CDR2: LNHDA and SQIVND (reference sequence). Trimming at V came to 4 bases and at J to 7 bases, leaving 4 bases not matched to a gene. The CDR3 DNA follows: TGTGCCAGTAGTAGACTAGCGGGGGGGGCATATACGCAGTATTTT. This sequence encodes CASSRLAGGAYTQYF.

This clonotype was seen only a few times. V is TRBV4-3 and J is TRBJ2-3; the D is unclear. This CDR3 contains 14 residues. V was clipped by 0 bases and J by 2 bases, with 6 bases between them. CDR1 and CDR2 (germline): LGHNA, YSLEER. CDR3 nucleotides: TGCGCCAGCAGCCAAGATTGGGCCACAGATACGCAGTATTTT. As protein: CASSQDWATDTQYF.

This clonotype was counted only a few times. The J gene is TRBJ1-2, the V gene TRBV20-1; 9 nucleotides line up with TRBD1. The germline gives CDR1 DFQATT, CDR2 SNEGSKA (reference sequence). The junction had 5 bases not matched to a gene; V was cut back by 1 base and J by 2 bases. The CDR3 has 15 residues. CDR3 amino acids: CSARGDRGRNYGYTF. The CDR3 bases are TGCAGTGCTAGAGGTGACAGGGGGAGGAACTATGGCTACACCTTC.

This clonotype was recorded many times. The J gene is TRBJ2-5, the V gene TRBV10-3; 8 bases line up with TRBD2. This CDR3 region has 13 residues. Germline assignment: CDR1 ENHRY and CDR2 SYGVKD. The ends lost 6 bases at V and 5 bases at J; junction bases unmatched: 5. The chain's CDR3 is CAISGGAPETQYF. The CDR3 coding sequence is TGTGCCATCAGCGGGGGGGCCCCGGAGACCCAGTACTTC.

This clonotype showed up just a few times. This chain uses TRBV2 with TRBJ1-2; D gene ambiguous. This CDR3 spans 12 amino acids. Between the trimmed V and J ends, which lost 8 bases and 4 bases, there was a span of 11 bases. CDR1 is SNHLY and CDR2 is FYNNEI in the germline V gene. CDR3: CASGERVYGYTF. Written as DNA, the CDR3 is TGTGCCAGCGGGGAAAGGGTCTATGGCTACACCTTC.

The V and J genes are TRBV9 and TRBJ1-1; a weak D match, TRBD1 (6 bases). The CDR3 loop spans 15 amino acids. V was pared by 4 bases and J by 5 bases, with 18 bases between. Per germline, CDR1 SGDLS and CDR2 YYNGEE. CDR3 sequence: CASSPGGGQITEAFF. The CDR3 DNA sequence: TGTGCCAGCAGCCCCGGCGGGGGGCAGATTACTGAAGCTTTCTTT.

This clonotype was detected a few times. The chain employs TRBV29-1 and TRBJ1-1, with TRBD1 matching over 10 bases. Per the germline V gene, CDR1 is SQVTM and CDR2 is ANQGSEA. The CDR3 has 14 residues. V was pared by 7 bases and J by 3 bases, with 8 bases of the junction left unmatched. The CDR3 spells CSGYSGTGDTEAFF. CDR3 nucleotides: TGCAGCGGCTACTCCGGGACAGGGGACACTGAAGCTTTCTTT.

Many counts were recorded for this clonotype. The chain joins TRBV28 to TRBJ2-3; tentative D call: TRBD1 (5 bases). This CDR3 region has 15 residues. The germline V gene has CDR1 MDHEN and CDR2 SYDVKM. V lost 4 bases to trimming and J lost 5 bases, with 16 bases between them. This CDR3 is CASSSWGSLKDTQYF. In nucleotides, the CDR3 is TGTGCCAGCAGTTCCTGGGGCTCGTTGAAAGATACGCAGTATTTT.

This clonotype was recorded at least ten times. The CDR3: CASSKGGDTRFPTDTQYF. CDR3 nucleotide sequence: TGCGCCAGCAGCAAGGGGGGTGATACGCGGTTCCCCACAGATACGCAGTATTTT. The chain uses TRBV4-1 and TRBJ2-3; D may correspond to TRBD1 or TRBD2 (6 bases each). Per germline, CDR1 MGHRA and CDR2 YSYEKL. Trimming removed 5 bases at V and 2 bases at J, with 23 bases between. This CDR3 spans 18 amino acids.

CDR3 loop: CATRKGLEQFF. The CDR3 DNA follows: TGTGCCACCCGTAAGGGCCTTGAGCAGTTCTTC. The J gene is TRBJ2-1, the V gene TRBV24-1; D unresolved. The length of the CDR3 is 11 residues. Trimming cost V 9 bases and J 9 bases, with 11 bases left between them. Germline CDR1 KGHDR, CDR2 SFDVKD.

This clonotype was counted many times. V usage is TRBV18 and J usage is TRBJ1-1, with 11 bases that match TRBD1. Trimming removed 8 bases from V and 4 bases from J; junction bases left unmatched: 6. Germline V lookup: CDR1 KGHSH, CDR2 LQKENI. This CDR3 is built from 14 residues. CDR3: CASSSGTGGTEAFF. The CDR3 DNA reads TGTGCCAGCAGCTCCGGGACAGGGGGCACTGAAGCTTTCTTT.